A selection of T cell receptor beta chains follows, all from one sample in a study of blood T cell repertoires in COVID-19. The table came from immunoSEQ multiplex PCR; TCRdb's copy has only in-frame clones and leaves some out. The data contain around 110,000 clones, around 78% of them seen just once; the ten biggest clones take up 6.2%. Sequenced sample: peripheral blood. The receptors were sampled from a man at least 80 years old with COVID-19, enrolled during active disease. Both conserved end residues are part of each CDR3. A D gene is named only where the DNA matches it firmly. Not all rows give a size; the values are once, few, many and, for expanded clones, a class.

v_gene	d_gene	abundance	j_gene	len	CDR3aa	CDR3nt
TRBV5-1	.	.	TRBJ2-5	13	CASSLTGAETQYF	TGCGCCAGCAGCTTGACGGGAGCAGAGACCCAGTACTTC
TRBV7-8	.	.	TRBJ1-2	16	CASSFSVGRGFYGYTF	TGTGCCAGCAGCTTCTCCGTGGGGAGGGGATTCTATGGCTACACCTTC
TRBV24-1	.	.	TRBJ2-3	13	CATSLEGADTQYF	TGTGCCACCAGTTTGGAGGGCGCAGATACGCAGTATTTT
TRBV19	.	.	TRBJ1-1	14	CASSIIPGGAEAFF	TGTGCCAGTAGTATCATACCCGGGGGGGCTGAAGCTTTCTTT
TRBV5-4	TRBD1	.	TRBJ1-2	12	CASSFDRDGYTF	TGTGCCAGCAGCTTTGACAGGGATGGCTACACCTTC
TRBV5-8	.	few	TRBJ1-5	14	CASSSRGRYQPQHF	TGTGCCAGCAGCTCTAGGGGTCGTTACCAGCCCCAGCATTTT
TRBV7-3	.	once	TRBJ2-1	15	CASSLIRGRANEQFF	TGTGCCAGCAGCTTAATTCGAGGCAGGGCCAATGAGCAGTTCTTC
TRBV28	TRBD2	.	TRBJ2-7	14	CASRGQGLAWEQYF	TGTGCCAGCAGAGGACAGGGACTAGCGTGGGAGCAGTACTTC
TRBV5-1	TRBD1	.	TRBJ1-1	18	CASSLAPRGTGVSTEAFF	TGCGCCAGCAGCTTGGCCCCCCGAGGGACAGGGGTTTCCACTGAAGCTTTCTTT
TRBV2	TRBD1	.	TRBJ2-2	16	CASRTAGTGFTGELFF	TGTGCCAGCAGAACCGCCGGGACAGGGTTTACCGGGGAGCTGTTTTTT
TRBV7-2	.	.	TRBJ1-3	14	CASRSPSSGNTIYF	TGTGCCAGCAGATCGCCCAGCTCTGGAAACACCATATATTTT
TRBV7-6	.	.	TRBJ1-1	14	CASSLAPPGEEAFF	TGTGCCAGCAGCTTAGCCCCGCCCGGGGAAGAAGCTTTCTTT
TRBV30	TRBD2	.	TRBJ2-1	17	CAWRGLAGLLIYNEQFF	TGTGCCTGGAGGGGGCTAGCGGGGCTCCTCATTTACAATGAGCAGTTCTTC
TRBV2	.	.	TRBJ1-2	15	CASRREALTNYGYTF	TGTGCCAGCAGGAGGGAGGCGCTTACTAACTATGGCTACACCTTC
TRBV7-9	.	.	TRBJ2-2	16	CASSSPGAANTGELFF	TGTGCCAGCAGCTCCCCTGGAGCAGCGAACACCGGGGAGCTGTTTTTT
TRBV7-2	TRBD2	.	TRBJ2-5	13	CASSFNGRETQYF	TGTGCCAGCAGCTTTAACGGGAGGGAGACCCAGTACTTC
TRBV5-1	TRBD1	.	TRBJ1-1	16	CASSDGTGGANTEAFF	TGCGCCAGCAGCGACGGGACAGGGGGCGCGAACACTGAAGCTTTCTTT
TRBV11-2	.	.	TRBJ2-5	13	CASSFSGQETQYF	TGTGCCAGCAGCTTTTCAGGTCAAGAGACCCAGTACTTC
TRBV28	TRBD1	.	TRBJ1-2	15	CASSPNRGRPGGYTF	TGTGCCAGCAGTCCAAACAGGGGACGCCCGGGAGGCTACACCTTC
TRBV7-2	TRBD2	.	TRBJ2-5	16	CASSFRMTSVMETQYF	TGTGCCAGCAGCTTCCGAATGACTAGCGTTATGGAGACCCAGTACTTC
TRBV6-5	.	few	TRBJ2-7	13	CASSYGRGYEQYF	TGTGCCAGCAGTTACGGGCGGGGTTACGAGCAGTACTTC
TRBV18	.	.	TRBJ1-5	13	CASSPISDQPQHF	TGTGCCAGCTCACCAATTTCGGATCAGCCCCAGCATTTT
TRBV18	TRBD1	.	TRBJ1-1	13	CASSPQGATEAFF	TGTGCCAGCTCACCCCAGGGGGCGACTGAAGCTTTCTTT
TRBV7-8	.	.	TRBJ1-2	15	CASSLGVRGGYGYTF	TGTGCCAGCAGCTTAGGGGTCCGGGGGGGATATGGCTACACCTTC
TRBV29-1	TRBD1	few	TRBJ1-2	13	CSVPGQINYGYTF	TGCAGCGTTCCGGGACAGATTAACTATGGCTACACCTTC
TRBV27	.	.	TRBJ2-2	14	CASSLSTGAGELFF	TGTGCCAGCAGTTTATCAACCGGGGCCGGGGAGCTGTTTTTT
TRBV28	.	.	TRBJ1-5	14	CASSLTHFNQPQHF	TGTGCCAGCAGTTTAACCCACTTTAATCAGCCCCAGCATTTT
TRBV21-1	.	.	TRBJ1-2	11	CASSSRRGYTF	TGTGCCAGCAGCTCCCGGCGGGGCTACACCTTC
TRBV11-2	.	.	TRBJ1-3	17	CASSLDPQGSSGNTIYF	TGTGCCAGCAGCTTAGATCCCCAGGGGAGCTCTGGAAACACCATATATTTT
TRBV18	.	.	TRBJ1-5	15	CASSPAGEGNQPQHF	TGTGCCAGCTCACCAGCCGGAGAGGGCAATCAGCCCCAGCATTTT
TRBV19	TRBD1	once	TRBJ1-1	17	CASSLQTGGALNTEAFF	TGTGCCAGTAGCCTGCAGACAGGGGGCGCGTTGAACACTGAAGCTTTCTTT
TRBV6-5	.	.	TRBJ1-2	14	CASSPQTGLYGYTF	TGTGCCAGCAGTCCCCAAACAGGGCTATATGGCTACACCTTC
TRBV19	.	.	TRBJ2-5	15	CASSIASGTYRTQYF	TGTGCCAGTAGTATAGCCTCCGGGACTTATCGGACCCAGTACTTC
TRBV6-6	TRBD2	.	TRBJ2-1	16	CASSYSTSERYNEQFF	TGTGCCAGCAGTTACTCGACTAGCGAACGCTACAATGAGCAGTTCTTC
TRBV24-1	.	.	TRBJ2-2	15	CATSDFYDPAGELFF	TGTGCCACCAGTGATTTCTATGATCCCGCCGGGGAGCTGTTTTTT